Listed below are T cell receptor beta chains from one sample, sequenced in a study of technical replicates of blood from a few donors. Sequencing was performed with immunoSEQ multiplex PCR; in TCRdb, only in-frame clones are kept and a portion is missing. The sample has 70,000 to 85,000 clones, roughly 95% seen once; the top ten hold approximately 0.24%. Sequenced input: T cells isolated from PBMCs. The receptors come from a human donor in good health. Each CDR3 is given with its conserved first and last residue. D genes are given only for firm matches. Size is omitted from some rows. Given values are once, few, many or a class for expanded clones.

d_call | j_call | v_call | clone_size | cdr3_aa | cdr3_nt
TRBD1 | TRBJ2-7 | TRBV2 | - | CASSGQGYEQYF | TGTGCCAGCAGTGGACAGGGCTACGAGCAGTACTTC
TRBD1 | TRBJ2-7 | TRBV11-2 | - | CASSPDRRSSYEQYF | TGTGCCAGCAGCCCGGACAGGAGGAGCTCCTACGAGCAGTACTTC
- | TRBJ2-7 | TRBV4-1 | - | CASSQGSLGEQYF | TGCGCCAGCAGCCAAGGTTCTCTCGGCGAGCAGTACTTC
- | TRBJ1-1 | TRBV4-1 | - | CASSQDLGGNTEAFF | TGCGCCAGCAGCCAAGATCTAGGGGGTAACACTGAAGCTTTCTTT
TRBD1 | TRBJ1-2 | TRBV6-5 | - | CASSPSGTGGVGYTF | TGTGCCAGCAGTCCGTCGGGGACAGGGGGCGTGGGCTACACCTTC
TRBD2 | TRBJ2-1 | TRBV9 | - | CASSVDPLAGGFSEQFF | TGTGCCAGCAGCGTAGATCCTCTAGCGGGGGGGTTTAGTGAGCAGTTCTTC
- | TRBJ1-1 | TRBV11-2 | - | CASSLDRVAAEAFF | TGTGCCAGCAGCTTAGATCGGGTGGCCGCTGAAGCTTTCTTT
- | TRBJ1-1 | TRBV5-1 | - | CASSLYSYTEAFF | TGCGCCAGCAGCTTGTACAGCTACACTGAAGCTTTCTTT
TRBD2 | TRBJ2-1 | TRBV27 | - | CASSSSGGGNEQFF | TGTGCCAGCAGCTCCAGCGGGGGGGGGAATGAGCAGTTCTTC
TRBD1 | TRBJ1-1 | TRBV6-1 | - | CASSDSGGVFTTEAFF | TGTGCCAGCAGTGATTCAGGGGGCGTTTTTACGACTGAAGCTTTCTTT
- | TRBJ2-2 | TRBV5-4 | - | CASSWDNGELFF | TGTGCCAGCAGCTGGGACAACGGCGAGCTGTTTTTT
TRBD2 | TRBJ2-1 | TRBV10-1 | - | CASSEERGVYNEQFF | TGCGCCAGCAGTGAGGAGCGGGGGGTCTACAATGAGCAGTTCTTC
- | TRBJ1-1 | TRBV15 | once | CATSRGGADQYQAFF | TGTGCCACCAGCAGAGGGGGCGCTGACCAGTATCAAGCTTTCTTT
TRBD1 | TRBJ1-1 | TRBV2 | - | CASSTGTANTEAFF | TGTGCCAGCAGCACCGGGACAGCGAACACTGAAGCTTTCTTT
TRBD2 | TRBJ2-2 | TRBV5-1 | - | CASRGLAGVNTGELFF | TGCGCCAGCAGGGGACTAGCGGGAGTGAACACCGGGGAGCTGTTTTTT
TRBD2 | TRBJ2-1 | TRBV4-1 | - | CASSQGRTSGLEQFF | TGCGCCAGCAGCCAAGGAAGGACTAGCGGATTAGAGCAGTTCTTC
TRBD2 | TRBJ2-5 | TRBV2 | - | CASSDGTSGGVGETQYF | TGTGCCAGCAGTGACGGGACTAGCGGGGGGGTAGGGGAGACCCAGTACTTC
- | TRBJ2-2 | TRBV9 | few | CASSVATGVLLARDTNTGELFF | TGTGCCAGCAGCGTAGCTACTGGGGTCTTGCTAGCGCGAGATACGAACACCGGGGAGCTGTTTTTT
- | TRBJ2-4 | TRBV6-1 | - | CASSRPISSKNIQYF | TGTGCCAGCAGTCGCCCAATTAGCTCCAAAAACATTCAGTACTTC
- | TRBJ2-5 | TRBV7-3 | - | CASSPTGSGPGETQYF | TGTGCCAGCAGCCCAACAGGTAGCGGTCCTGGGGAGACCCAGTACTTC
- | TRBJ1-3 | TRBV5-1 | - | CASSLGQSSGNTIYF | TGCGCCAGCAGCTTGGGACAGAGCTCTGGAAACACCATATATTTT
- | TRBJ2-7 | TRBV11-3 | once | CASSSRRATPYEQYF | TGTGCCAGCAGCTCCAGGAGGGCCACCCCCTACGAGCAGTACTTC
- | TRBJ1-1 | TRBV7-9 | - | CASSYKEGYEAFF | TGTGCCAGCAGCTACAAAGAGGGTTATGAAGCTTTCTTT
TRBD2 | TRBJ2-1 | TRBV7-8 | - | CASSGAGVGNEQFF | TGTGCCAGCAGCGGAGCGGGAGTTGGGAATGAGCAGTTCTTC
- | TRBJ2-1 | TRBV6-6 | once | CASRRTLDSEQFF | TGTGCCAGCAGACGGACACTGGATAGTGAGCAGTTCTTC
- | TRBJ1-3 | TRBV6-5 | - | CASREGRSGNTIYF | TGTGCCAGCAGGGAGGGGAGAAGTGGAAACACCATATATTTT
- | TRBJ2-2 | TRBV9 | - | CASSVFSTTGELFF | TGTGCCAGCAGCGTATTTTCTACCACCGGGGAGCTGTTTTTT
- | TRBJ1-1 | TRBV30 | - | CAWSYGTNFEAFF | TGTGCCTGGAGTTATGGGACAAACTTTGAAGCTTTCTTT
- | TRBJ1-5 | TRBV7-9 | - | CASSTGQSFNQPQHF | TGTGCCAGCAGCACCGGACAGAGTTTCAATCAGCCCCAGCATTTT
- | TRBJ2-3 | TRBV27 | - | CASRALGGGPVADTQYF | TGTGCCAGTCGAGCTTTAGGGGGAGGGCCTGTGGCAGATACGCAGTATTTT
- | TRBJ1-1 | TRBV27 | - | CATGLAGVNTEAFF | TGTGCCACAGGGCTTGCAGGCGTTAACACTGAAGCTTTCTTT
- | TRBJ1-1 | TRBV7-9 | - | CASSFIPEAFF | TGTGCCAGCAGCTTTATCCCTGAAGCTTTCTTT
TRBD1 | TRBJ1-3 | TRBV18 | once | CASSSYEGASGNTIYF | TGTGCCAGCTCATCGTACGAGGGGGCCTCTGGAAACACCATATATTTT
TRBD1 | TRBJ2-7 | TRBV11-3 | - | CASSPGQGVSYEQYF | TGTGCCAGCAGCCCAGGACAGGGGGTATCCTACGAGCAGTACTTC
- | TRBJ1-4 | TRBV2 | - | CASSEQGPPEKLFF | TGTGCCAGCAGTGAACAGGGTCCGCCAGAAAAACTGTTTTTT
TRBD1 | TRBJ2-7 | TRBV27 | - | CASSLRTGTYEQYF | TGTGCCAGCAGTTTAAGGACAGGGACTTACGAGCAGTACTTC
- | TRBJ1-1 | TRBV7-8 | - | CASSSSGGGTEAFF | TGTGCCAGCAGCTCTAGCGGGGGGGGCACTGAAGCTTTCTTT
TRBD2 | TRBJ2-2 | TRBV5-4 | - | CASSSGLAGAGPGELFF | TGTGCCAGCAGCTCGGGACTAGCGGGAGCCGGGCCCGGGGAGCTGTTTTTT
- | TRBJ1-4 | TRBV2 | - | CASSRAGQNNEKLFF | TGTGCCAGCAGCCGAGCCGGACAGAACAATGAAAAACTGTTTTTT
TRBD2 | TRBJ2-1 | TRBV7-9 | - | CASSLAGEGPVNEQFF | TGTGCCAGCAGCTTAGCCGGGGAGGGCCCTGTCAATGAGCAGTTCTTC
TRBD2 | TRBJ2-3 | TRBV7-8 | - | CASSLVPTSAYTQYF | TGTGCCAGCAGCTTAGTTCCCACTAGCGCCTATACGCAGTATTTT
- | TRBJ1-1 | TRBV5-1 | few | CASSVSGNTEAFF | TGCGCCAGCAGCGTGTCAGGGAACACTGAAGCTTTCTTT
- | TRBJ1-1 | TRBV2 | - | CASSQLQVPHTEAFF | TGTGCCAGCAGTCAGCTACAGGTTCCCCACACTGAAGCTTTCTTT
- | TRBJ1-2 | TRBV6-1 | - | CASSEAGGEGIYGYTF | TGTGCCAGCAGTGAAGCTGGGGGCGAGGGGATCTATGGCTACACCTTC
- | TRBJ1-1 | TRBV7-2 | - | CASSFGHQNTEAFF | TGTGCCAGCAGCTTTGGACACCAAAACACTGAAGCTTTCTTT
TRBD2 | TRBJ2-7 | TRBV5-1 | - | CASSLVGGGSYEQYF | TGCGCCAGCAGCTTGGTCGGGGGGGGATCCTACGAGCAGTACTTC
TRBD2 | TRBJ2-7 | TRBV11-2 | once | CASSERGGRGTYEQYF | TGTGCCAGCAGCGAAAGGGGCGGGAGGGGGACCTACGAGCAGTACTTC
- | TRBJ2-5 | TRBV7-6 | - | CASSLGRRSQYF | TGTGCCAGCAGCTTAGGGCGGAGATCCCAGTACTTC
TRBD2 | TRBJ2-5 | TRBV9 | - | CAVSKVWREIRETQYF | TGTGCCGTATCAAAGGTTTGGCGGGAGATTAGAGAGACCCAGTACTTC
TRBD1 | TRBJ1-2 | TRBV7-9 | - | CASSSQGEYGYTF | TGTGCCAGCAGCTCACAGGGGGAGTATGGCTACACCTTC
- | TRBJ2-7 | TRBV6-5 | - | CASRSTGEQYF | TGTGCCAGCAGATCAACAGGCGAGCAGTACTTC
- | TRBJ2-3 | TRBV6-1 | - | CASSEVLAEQDTQYF | TGTGCCAGCAGTGAAGTACTAGCCGAGCAAGATACGCAGTATTTT
- | TRBJ1-1 | TRBV4-2 | once | CASSQGGNTEAFF | TGTGCCAGCAGCCAAGGAGGGAACACTGAAGCTTTCTTT
TRBD1 | TRBJ2-7 | TRBV5-1 | - | CASSLARGQGSAYEQYF | TGCGCCAGCAGCTTGGCCCGGGGACAGGGAAGCGCCTACGAGCAGTACTTC
TRBD1 | TRBJ2-1 | TRBV11-2 | - | CASSLTGQGSNEQFF | TGTGCCAGCAGCTTAACGGGACAGGGAAGCAATGAGCAGTTCTTC
TRBD1 | TRBJ1-5 | TRBV5-1 | few | CASSLIQGAQPQHF | TGCGCCAGCAGCTTGATTCAGGGGGCGCAGCCCCAGCATTTT
TRBD1 | TRBJ2-1 | TRBV6-1 | - | CASSDDRGFYNEQFF | TGTGCCAGCAGTGATGACAGGGGATTCTACAATGAGCAGTTCTTC
TRBD1 | TRBJ2-7 | TRBV13 | - | CASSQGGSGKYEQYF | TGTGCCAGCAGCCAAGGGGGCTCGGGAAAATACGAGCAGTACTTC
TRBD2 | TRBJ2-1 | TRBV2 | - | CASSVAGTRRNEQFF | TGTGCCAGCAGTGTGGCCGGGACTAGAAGAAATGAGCAGTTCTTC
- | TRBJ2-5 | TRBV25-1 | - | CASSEWASETQYF | TGTGCCAGCAGTGAATGGGCTTCTGAGACCCAGTACTTC